The 23 T cell receptor beta chains in this list originate from one sample, sequenced in a study of control samples from healthy donors and cancer patients. The assay was immunoSEQ multiplex PCR, and TCRdb's table has in-frame clones only and misses some. The repertoire holds about 120,000 clones, with roughly 92% as singletons. Sequencing used blood. The receptor source for this set is a man younger than 30 in good health.

The CDR3 spells CASSIPEGNTIYF. CDR3 nucleotides: TGTGCCAGTAGTATCCCTGAAGGAAACACCATATATTTT. The chain is built from TRBV19 and TRBJ1-3, with D unclear. V was trimmed by 3 bases and J by 4 bases, leaving 7 bases between them. CDR3 size: 13 residues. Per germline, CDR1 LNHDA and CDR2 SQIVND (reference sequence).

V gene TRBV5-6 combines with J gene TRBJ1-6, with a possible D match to TRBD1 (5 bases). CDR3 length equals 15 residues. With 4 bases removed from V and 8 bases from J, the gap between germline ends came to 16 bases. CDR1 is SGHDT, CDR2 YYEEEE, per germline. The CDR3 sequence: CASSPGGGRDSPLHF. The CDR3 DNA is TGTGCCAGCAGCCCAGGTGGGGGGAGGGATTCACCCCTCCACTTT.

The chain joins TRBV6-5 to TRBJ1-5, with D maybe TRBD1 (6 bases). CDR1 is MNHEY and CDR2 is SVGAGI in the germline V gene. This CDR3 is built from 13 residues. The ends were cut back, 6 bases at V and 6 bases at J, with 12 bases in the middle. DNA of the CDR3: TGTGCCAGCAGAAATACAGGGACTCAGCCCCAGCATTTT. This encodes CASRNTGTQPQHF.

This chain joins TRBV7-2 and TRBJ2-3; maybe TRBD1 (5 bases). The ends were cut back, 7 bases at V and 4 bases at J, with 15 bases in the middle. CDR3 length: 14 amino acids. Germline CDR1 reads SGHTA; CDR2 reads FQGNSA. The CDR3 sequence: CASTHWGTADTQYF. CDR3 DNA sequence: TGTGCCAGCACACATTGGGGCACGGCAGATACGCAGTATTTT. Drawing the rest from reference TRBV7-2 and TRBJ2-3, the complete variable domain is GAGVSQSPSNKVTEKGKDVELRCDPISGHTALYWYRQSLGQGLEFLIYFQGNSAPDKSGLPSDRFSAERTGGSVSTLTIQRTQQEDSAVYLCASTHWGTADTQYFGPGTRLTVL.

The chain carries TRBV5-4 and TRBJ2-5; D possibly corresponds to TRBD2 (7 bases). This CDR3 has 17 amino acids. V dropped 0 bases and J dropped 2 bases, with 17 bases sitting between them. Germline assignment: CDR1 SGHNT and CDR2 YYREEE (reference sequence). The CDR3 is CASSLAFRGGRQETQYF. The CDR3 nucleotides read TGTGCCAGCAGCTTGGCCTTTAGGGGGGGCCGTCAAGAGACCCAGTACTTC.

This clone was seen only once. The J gene is TRBJ1-5, the V gene TRBV19; 7 bases align to TRBD1. The ends lost 2 bases at V and 3 bases at J; junction bases unmatched: 7. This CDR3 comprises 16 residues. Germline V gene data show CDR1 as LNHDA and CDR2 as SQIVND (reference sequence). CDR3 residues: CASSIYRGYHNQPQHF. As DNA, the CDR3 is TGTGCCAGTAGTATATACAGGGGATATCACAATCAGCCCCAGCATTTT.

This rearrangement joins TRBV30 to TRBJ2-3; D possibly corresponds to TRBD1 (6 bases). CDR3 length: 12 residues. V lost 5 bases and J lost 2, with 8 bases in between. Germline CDR1 is GTSNPN and CDR2 is SVGIG (reference sequence). CDR3 region: CAWGQTTDTQYF. As DNA, the CDR3 is TGTGCCTGGGGACAGACCACAGATACGCAGTATTTT.

The CDR3: CASSLIGQENSPLHF. The CDR3 DNA is TGTGCCAGCAGCCTAATCGGACAAGAAAATTCACCCCTCCACTTT. The chain carries TRBV7-9 and TRBJ1-6; a possible D gene is TRBD1 (5 bases). CDR3 size: 15 residues. Germline CDR1 reads SEHNR; CDR2 reads FQNEAQ (reference sequence). V was clipped by 5 bases and J by 7 bases, with 15 bases between them.

This chain joins TRBV6-6 and TRBJ2-7, with TRBD1 as a possible D gene (5 bases). Trimming pared 8 bases from V and 6 bases from J, leaving 14 bases between. Germline lookup yields CDR1 MNHNY and CDR2 SVGAGI (reference sequence). The CDR3 loop spans 12 amino acids. This CDR3 reads CASGAGIGEQYF. The CDR3 coding sequence is TGTGCCAGCGGAGCAGGGATAGGCGAGCAGTACTTC.

The V and J genes are TRBV11-2 and TRBJ1-4; 10 nucleotides align to TRBD1. Trimming cost V 5 bases and J 8 bases; bases outside gene matches: 8. The CDR3 consists of 15 residues. Per the germline V gene, CDR1 is SGHAT and CDR2 is FQNNGV. CDR3 coding DNA: TGTGCCAGCAGCGCCCGACAGGGGGCGGGAGAAAAACTGTTTTTT. This encodes CASSARQGAGEKLFF.

This clone was picked up one time. The chain is built from TRBV6-2 or TRBV6-3 and TRBJ2-7; the D gene is possibly TRBD1 (6 bases). The CDR3 extends over 16 amino acids. The V end was cut by 0 bases, the J end by 3 bases, with 15 bases between. Germline V CDR1 and CDR2: MNHEY, SVGEGT. The CDR3: CASSYSTRTANYEQYF. The CDR3 nucleotides read TGTGCCAGCAGTTACTCCACCCGGACAGCTAACTACGAGCAGTACTTC.

This clone came up once. The chain employs TRBV27 and TRBJ1-5; the D is unclear. Germline CDR1 is MNHEY and CDR2 is SMNVEV (reference sequence). This CDR3 region has 13 residues. The V end lost 3 bases, the J end lost 7 bases, and 10 bases lay between the germline ends. CDR3 sequence: CASSFAGQQPQHF. The CDR3 DNA is TGTGCCAGCAGTTTTGCGGGCCAACAGCCCCAGCATTTT.

This chain connects TRBV7-2 to TRBJ2-7, with D tentatively TRBD2 (5 bases). Per germline, CDR1 SGHTA and CDR2 FQGNSA. Trimming took 4 bases from V and 2 from J, leaving 12 bases between them. The CDR3 spans 14 residues. This CDR3 is CASSSRGGAYEQYF. CDR3 nucleotide sequence: TGTGCCAGCAGCTCGCGTGGAGGCGCCTACGAGCAGTACTTC.

V gene TRBV2 combines with J gene TRBJ2-7; TRBD2 is a possible D gene (5 bases). V dropped 6 bases and J dropped 0 bases, with 18 bases sitting between them. This CDR3 spans 16 amino acids. Germline CDR1 SNHLY, CDR2 FYNNEI. CDR3 bases: TGTGCCAGCAGCCCCACACGGCCGGGGATCTCCTACGAGCAGTACTTC. It specifies CASSPTRPGISYEQYF.

The chain combines TRBV6-6 with TRBJ2-1, with D maybe TRBD2 (5 bases). Germline assignment: CDR1 MNHNY and CDR2 SVGAGI (reference sequence). The CDR3 is 12 residues long. Trimming left V 7 bases short and J 8 bases short, with 12 bases between. CDR3 sequence: CASTPRRDEQFF. DNA for the CDR3: TGTGCCAGCACCCCGAGGCGGGATGAGCAGTTCTTC.

The V call is TRBV9, the J call TRBJ2-3; TRBD2 matches at 8 bases. The germline gives CDR1 SGDLS, CDR2 YYNGEE. Germline trimming cut 6 bases from V and 3 bases from J; bases unmatched to any gene: 6. CDR3 length: 14 residues. The CDR3 nucleotides are TGTGCCAGCACCCGCGGGGGGCGGACAGATACGCAGTATTTT. Protein product: CASTRGGRTDTQYF.

This chain links TRBV30 with TRBJ1-1; no reliable D call. Germline assignment: CDR1 GTSNPN and CDR2 SVGIG (reference sequence). Between the trimmed V and J ends, which lost 4 bases and 3 bases, there was a span of 12 bases. The CDR3 is made up of 13 amino acids. The CDR3 reads CAWILQADTEAFF. CDR3 DNA sequence: TGTGCCTGGATACTTCAGGCGGACACTGAAGCTTTCTTT.

In its sample, this clone was seen once. This rearrangement joins TRBV19 to TRBJ2-6; no definite D call. CDR1 is LNHDA and CDR2 is SQIVND in the germline V gene (reference sequence). The V end was cut by 3 bases, the J end by 4 bases, with 10 bases between. The CDR3 contains 15 residues. The CDR3 DNA follows: TGTGCCAGTAGTATCGGTGAAACCGGGGCCAACGTCCTGACTTTC. Translated, it gives CASSIGETGANVLTF.

The chain is built from TRBV5-4 and TRBJ1-1, with a weak D call TRBD1 (6 bases). CDR1 and CDR2 (germline): SGHNT, YYREEE (reference sequence). V was trimmed by 1 base and J by 3 bases, leaving 10 bases between them. CDR3 size: 14 residues. The CDR3 loop is CASSLRAGDTEAFF. The CDR3 DNA reads TGTGCCAGCAGCTTGAGGGCAGGGGACACTGAAGCTTTCTTT.

The rearrangement joins TRBV11-2 to TRBJ2-3; either TRBD1 or TRBD2 may fit D (7 bases each). Per the germline V gene, CDR1 is SGHAT and CDR2 is FQNNGV. The length of the CDR3 is 14 residues. Trimming stripped 4 bases from V and 5 bases from J, with 13 bases between. CDR3 DNA: TGTGCCAGCAGCTCCTCCAGGGGGGGAGATACGCAGTATTTT. Its translation is CASSSSRGGDTQYF.

The rearrangement uses TRBV19 and TRBJ2-4; D possibly corresponds to TRBD2 (6 bases). The germline V and J ends were trimmed by 10 bases and 0 bases, with 16 bases remaining between them. The CDR3 consists of 15 residues. Germline V gene data show CDR1 as LNHDA and CDR2 as SQIVND (reference sequence). The CDR3 DNA follows: TGTGCCACTTCGCTTGGGGGGTTAGCCAAAAACATTCAGTACTTC. Protein: CATSLGGLAKNIQYF.

This clone occurred once. The V call is TRBV9, the J call TRBJ2-1; possibly TRBD1 or TRBD2 for D (5 bases each). This CDR3 comprises 13 residues. The V end lost 1 base, the J end lost 8 bases, and 10 bases lay between the germline ends. Germline loops: CDR1 SGDLS, CDR2 YYNGEE. The DNA of the CDR3 is TGTGCCAGCAGCGTAAACGTGGGGGATGAGCAGTTCTTC. Translation gives CASSVNVGDEQFF. Together with reference TRBV9 and TRBJ2-1, the CDR3 gives the full variable domain: DSGVTQTPKHLITATGQRVTLRCSPRSGDLSVYWYQQSLDQGLQFLIQYYNGEERAKGNILERFSAQQFPDLHSELNLSSLELGDSALYFCASSVNVGDEQFFGPGTRLTVL.

The chain has TRBV5-6 and TRBJ1-6, with 8 bases identical to TRBD1. With 4 bases clipped from V and 8 bases from J, the junction kept 8 bases outside the gene matches. In germline, CDR1 is SGHDT, CDR2 YYEEEE. The CDR3 totals 15 residues. The CDR3: CASSGRTGRDSPLHF. As DNA, the CDR3 is TGTGCCAGCAGCGGGCGGACAGGGCGTGATTCACCCCTCCACTTT.